A single sample gave rise to the 25 T cell receptor beta chains below, sequenced in a study of blood T cell repertoires in COVID-19. Only in-frame clones appear in the TCRdb table, and some are missing; sequencing was by immunoSEQ multiplex PCR. The top ten hold less than 2% of the sample, which has about 250,000 clones, approximately 84% seen once. The sequenced sample was PBMCs or T cells enriched from blood (not recorded which). The receptors here all came from a man aged 40-55 years who had recovered from COVID-19.

This chain links TRBV5-1 with TRBJ1-2; D is uncertain. The CDR3 runs to 16 residues. V dropped 0 bases and J dropped 0 bases, with 12 bases sitting between them. Germline values: CDR1 SGHRS, CDR2 YFSETQ. Written as DNA, the CDR3 is TGCGCCAGCAGCTTGGATAGACAAAGAACTAACTATGGCTACACCTTC. Encoded protein: CASSLDRQRTNYGYTF.

V is TRBV3-1 (or the pseudogene TRBV3-2) and J is TRBJ2-5, with 13 positions matching TRBD2. The CDR3 runs to 17 residues. With V trimmed by 4 bases and J by 9 bases, 14 bases remained unmatched. CDR1 and CDR2 (germline): LGHDT, YNNKEL (reference sequence). The CDR3 loop is CASSLSGTSGTKRAQYF. The CDR3 nucleotides are TGTGCCAGCAGCCTCTCCGGGACTAGCGGGACCAAGAGGGCCCAGTACTTC.

DNA of the CDR3: TGTGCCATCAGTGCGGGGAGAGACACTGAAGCTTTCTTT. Translated: CAISAGRDTEAFF. The rearrangement links TRBV10-3 to TRBJ1-1; the D is unclear. CDR3 size: 13 residues. The germline gives CDR1 ENHRY, CDR2 SYGVKD. The V end was cut by 4 bases, the J end by 3 bases, with 9 bases between.

This clone was recorded only once. The rearrangement joins TRBV3-1 (or the pseudogene TRBV3-2) to TRBJ2-7; 16 positions agree with TRBD2. Trimming removed 4 bases from V and 7 bases from J; junction bases left unmatched: 7. The CDR3 consists of 16 residues. Germline CDR1 and CDR2: LGHDT and YNNKEL (reference sequence). In DNA, the CDR3 is TGTGCCAGCAGCCCCTTGGGACTAGCGGGGGGGCTTGAGCAGTACTTC. Translated: CASSPLGLAGGLEQYF.

This sequence joins TRBV29-1 and TRBJ2-7; D unresolved. CDR3 length: 13 residues. V lost 1 base and J 2 bases, leaving 9 bases between the germline ends. The germline V gene encodes CDR1 SQVTM and CDR2 ANQGSEA. CDR3 sequence reads: CSVEVGQPYEQYF. The CDR3 DNA reads as TGCAGCGTTGAAGTGGGCCAGCCCTACGAGCAGTACTTC.

In DNA, the CDR3 is TGTGCCAGCAGCCTGGGACACCCCTACAATGAGCAGTTCTTC. Residues: CASSLGHPYNEQFF. The rearrangement uses TRBV5-6 and TRBJ2-1; possibly TRBD1 for D (6 bases). The CDR3 is 14 amino acids. Germline V gene lookup returns CDR1 SGHDT and CDR2 YYEEEE. V lost 4 bases, J lost 2 bases, and 10 bases lay in between.

This chain joins TRBV6-1 and TRBJ2-6; 13 bases match TRBD2. CDR3 length: 17 amino acids. With 4 bases clipped from V and 4 bases from J, the junction kept 4 bases outside the gene matches. The V gene's germline CDR1 is MNHNS and CDR2 SASEGT. The CDR3 region has the DNA TGTGCCAGCAGTGTACTAGCGGGAGGGGCGGGGGCCAACGTCCTGACTTTC. Translating gives CASSVLAGGAGANVLTF.

The chain carries TRBV2 and TRBJ1-5; 10 bases agree with TRBD1. V was clipped by 6 bases and J by 6 bases; unmatched bases: 8. Germline CDR1 is SNHLY and CDR2 is FYNNEI. This CDR3 comprises 15 residues. In DNA, the CDR3 is TGTGCCAGCAGAGCCGGGACAGGGGTAGGTCAGCCCCAGCATTTT. Translated, it gives CASRAGTGVGQPQHF. Combining the CDR3 with reference TRBV2 and TRBJ1-5 gives the whole variable domain EPEVTQTPSHQVTQMGQEVILRCVPISNHLYFYWYRQILGQKVEFLVSFYNNEISEKSEIFDDQFSVERPDGSNFTLKIRSTKLEDSAMYFCASRAGTGVGQPQHFGDGTRLSIL.

The CDR3 nucleotides read TGTGCCAGTAATACGGGACTAGCGGGCCAAGATACGCAGTATTTT. Translating gives CASNTGLAGQDTQYF. This chain connects TRBV19 to TRBJ2-3; 12 nucleotides agree with TRBD2. Germline CDR1 LNHDA, CDR2 SQIVND (reference sequence). The CDR3 has 15 residues. Trimming took 7 bases from V and 5 from J; bases not matched to a gene: 7.

Note on this clone: This sample also contains other DNA sequences that code for the same CDR3. The chain recombines TRBV5-1 with TRBJ1-1, with D perhaps TRBD1 (5 bases). The V and J ends lost 2 bases and 4 bases respectively, with 12 bases between them. The CDR3 totals 14 residues. In germline, CDR1 is SGHRS, CDR2 YFSETQ. The CDR3, as DNA: TGCGCCAGCAGCTTAGATACGGGGGGCACTGAAGCTTTCTTT. Protein product: CASSLDTGGTEAFF.

This sequence joins TRBV6-5 and TRBJ1-5; D unclear. Trimming left V 2 bases short and J 2 bases short, with 7 bases between. Per germline, CDR1 MNHEY and CDR2 SVGAGI. CDR3 length: 14 amino acids. The CDR3 protein is CASSYRGGNQPQHF. CDR3 in DNA: TGTGCCAGCAGTTACCGGGGTGGCAATCAGCCCCAGCATTTT.

This clone came up once. This chain connects TRBV14 to TRBJ1-2, with a tentative D call TRBD1 (5 bases). Germline values: CDR1 SGHDN, CDR2 FVKESK. Trimming cost V 4 bases and J 3 bases, with 9 bases left between them. The CDR3 sequence is 13 residues long. The CDR3 loop is CASSRDRDYGYTF. In DNA, the CDR3 is TGTGCCAGCAGCCGCGACAGAGACTATGGCTACACCTTC.

The chain is built from TRBV27 and TRBJ2-3, with 8 bases identical to TRBD2. In germline, CDR1 is MNHEY, CDR2 SMNVEV (reference sequence). This CDR3 has 17 amino acids. Trimming removed 7 bases from V and 3 bases from J; junction bases left unmatched: 15. CDR3 amino acids: CASTIGGVAGSTDTQYF. The CDR3 coding sequence is TGTGCCAGCACCATTGGGGGGGTAGCGGGAAGTACAGATACGCAGTATTTT.

The CDR3 DNA sequence: TGTGCCAGCAGTTTAGTAGCGGGAGTCGCAGATACGCAGTATTTT. As protein: CASSLVAGVADTQYF. The V call is TRBV28, the J call TRBJ2-3, with TRBD2 matching 9 bases. Losses at the gene ends were 2 bases for V and 4 bases for J; bases not matched to a gene: 4. CDR3 length: 15 residues. Germline V CDR1 and CDR2: MDHEN, SYDVKM.

This rearrangement joins TRBV3-1 (or the pseudogene TRBV3-2) to TRBJ2-1, with TRBD2 matching 8 bases. With 3 bases clipped from V and 4 bases from J, the junction kept 5 bases outside the gene matches. Germline V CDR1 and CDR2: LGHDT, YNNKEL (reference sequence). The CDR3 runs 15 residues. The CDR3 bases are TGTGCCAGCAGCCACCGGGAGGGCGGGTACAATGAGCAGTTCTTC. The encoded protein is CASSHREGGYNEQFF.

This clone was seen more than once but under ten times. This CDR3 is CASSPRQGWTEAFF. The CDR3 region has the DNA TGTGCCAGCAGCCCCAGACAGGGGTGGACTGAAGCTTTCTTT. The chain carries TRBV7-3 and TRBJ1-1, with 8 bases aligning to TRBD1. This CDR3 comprises 14 residues. V shed 5 bases, J shed 5 bases, and the junction held 7 bases outside the gene matches. Germline CDR1 and CDR2: SGHTA and FQGTGA.

The chain carries TRBV27 and TRBJ1-1, with TRBD1 identical over 8 bases. Germline assignment: CDR1 MNHEY and CDR2 SMNVEV (reference sequence). The CDR3 loop spans 14 amino acids. The trim removed 6 bases at V and 4 bases at J, leaving 7 bases unmatched. CDR3 region: CASRGLDRATEAFF. In DNA form, the CDR3 reads TGTGCCAGCAGAGGGCTGGACAGGGCCACTGAAGCTTTCTTT.

The J gene is TRBJ2-5, the V gene TRBV10-3, with TRBD2 as a possible D gene (6 bases). CDR3 length equals 15 residues. Germline-derived CDR1 and CDR2 are ENHRY and SYGVKD. V gave up 8 bases and J gave up 2 bases, with 18 bases separating them. The CDR3 protein is CAIAVLAGNQETQYF. CDR3 nucleotide sequence: TGTGCCATCGCGGTCCTTGCGGGGAATCAAGAGACCCAGTACTTC.

This chain uses TRBV19 with TRBJ2-2; 9 bases line up with TRBD1. This CDR3 region has 15 residues. After removal of 2 bases from V and 3 bases from J, the junction contained 1 base not matched to a gene. Germline V CDR1 and CDR2: LNHDA, SQIVND (reference sequence). The CDR3 DNA is TGTGCCAGTAGTATATGGACAGGGGACACCGGGGAGCTGTTTTTT. Its translation: CASSIWTGDTGELFF.

This clone was detected only once. This sequence joins TRBV30 and TRBJ2-1; tentatively, D is TRBD2 (6 bases). From germline, CDR1 is GTSNPN and CDR2 SVGIG (reference sequence). This CDR3 region has 12 residues. V lost 0 bases and J lost 8, with 8 bases in between. As DNA, the CDR3 is TGTGCCTGGAGTGTACGCGGGGATGAGCAGTTCTTC. Translation gives CAWSVRGDEQFF.

The chain employs TRBV10-3 and TRBJ1-2; 7 nucleotides match TRBD1. V lost 6 bases to trimming and J lost 0 bases; unmatched junction nucleotides: 7. Germline CDR1 ENHRY, CDR2 SYGVKD. The CDR3 runs 15 residues. CDR3 sequence reads: CAISPGQLANYGYTF. CDR3 bases: TGTGCCATCAGCCCGGGACAGCTAGCTAACTATGGCTACACCTTC.

With regard to this clone: The identical CDR3 is also encoded by other nucleotide sequences in the sample. The gene calls are TRBV7-9 and TRBJ1-2, with 9 positions matching TRBD1. Trimming at V came to 1 base and at J to 2 bases, leaving 5 bases not matched to a gene. The CDR3 covers 16 residues. CDR1 and CDR2 (germline): SEHNR, FQNEAQ (reference sequence). CDR3: CASSLGGDRANYGYTF. CDR3 bases: TGTGCCAGCAGCTTAGGGGGGGACAGGGCCAACTATGGCTACACCTTC.

The chain links TRBV4-1 to TRBJ1-2; D is perhaps TRBD1 (5 bases). Per the germline V gene, CDR1 is MGHRA and CDR2 is YSYEKL. Trimming stripped 4 bases from V and 5 bases from J, with 23 bases between. This CDR3 contains 17 residues. The CDR3 loop reads CASSRRAGDGGGYGYTF. The CDR3 DNA reads as TGCGCCAGCAGCCGGCGCGCGGGGGACGGCGGCGGTTATGGCTACACCTTC.

The CDR3 nucleotides read TGCAGTGCTAGTCGGAGCTCTGGAAACACCATATATTTT. Translating gives CSASRSSGNTIYF. The V and J genes are TRBV20-1 and TRBJ1-3; no firm D call. The CDR3 has 13 amino acids. The germline V gene encodes CDR1 DFQATT and CDR2 SNEGSKA (reference sequence). V lost 3 bases to trimming and J lost 0 bases, with 6 bases between them.

The chain uses TRBV10-3 and TRBJ2-3; TRBD2 matches 8 bases. This CDR3 is built from 15 residues. Germline trimming cut 1 base from V and 4 bases from J; bases unmatched to any gene: 4. Germline V lookup: CDR1 ENHRY, CDR2 SYGVKD. CDR3 bases: TGTGCCATCAGTGAGTTGGCGGGAGGATCAGATACGCAGTATTTT. As protein: CAISELAGGSDTQYF.